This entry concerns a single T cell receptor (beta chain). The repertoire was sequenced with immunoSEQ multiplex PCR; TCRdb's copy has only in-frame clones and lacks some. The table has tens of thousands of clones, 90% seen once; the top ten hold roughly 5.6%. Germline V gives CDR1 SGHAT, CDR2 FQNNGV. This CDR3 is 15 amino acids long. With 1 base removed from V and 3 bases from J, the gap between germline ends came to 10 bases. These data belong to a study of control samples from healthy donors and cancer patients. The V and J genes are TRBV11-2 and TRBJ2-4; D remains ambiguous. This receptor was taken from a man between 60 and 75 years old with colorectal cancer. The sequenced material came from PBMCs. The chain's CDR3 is CASSLVWSGKNIQYF. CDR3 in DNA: TGTGCCAGCAGCTTAGTTTGGTCCGGCAAAAACATTCAGTACTTC.